This T cell receptor (beta chain) was sequenced in a study of beta chain features in type 1 diabetes. Investigators reverse transcribed all isolated RNA, so they sequenced expressed TCRB transcripts. Data came from immunoSEQ multiplex PCR; TCRdb stores just in-frame clones and leaves some out. Among hundreds of thousands of clones listed, 30% were seen once. The V end lost 4 bases, the J end lost 2 bases, and 12 bases lay between the germline ends. The CDR3 totals 14 residues. Germline values: CDR1 SGHNT, CDR2 YYREEE (reference sequence). The TCR originated in a man between 18 and 35 years old in good health. Material for sequencing was naive CD4+ T cells from blood. The chain links TRBV5-4 to TRBJ1-2, with D unresolved. In DNA, the CDR3 is TGTGCCAGCAGCGCAGCCGCAGCGAACTATGGCTACACCTTC. Translation gives CASSAAAANYGYTF.